The rows below give T cell receptor beta chains drawn from one sample of a study of human T cells and chemical hapten exposure. Each CDR3 protein is one row after TCRdb ran MiXCR on the RACE reads. The repertoire holds 75,000 to 100,000 distinct CDR3 sequences, with about an eighth as singletons. The specimen was whole blood, collected in connection with sensitization to the hapten diphenylcyclopropenone (DPC). The receptors here all came from a middle-aged woman with alopecia areata. Some clones in this sample may be carry-over from other donors' samples. The CDR3 runs from the conserved cysteine through the conserved F or W. The D gene is left open where the match is weak. For some rows the clone size is stated as once, few or many, or as a class when expanded; others skip it.

>14|TRBD1|TRBV28|TRBJ1-1|.
TGTGCCAGCCGGTGGAATCACAGGGGCACTGAAGCTTTCTTT
CASRWNHRGTEAFF
>12|.|TRBV4-2|TRBJ1-1|.
TGTGCCAGCAGCCAAGAGAGAACTGAAGCTTTCTTT
CASSQERTEAFF
>14|.|TRBV3-1|TRBJ1-3|few
TGTGCCAGCAGCCAAGAAGGGACTGGAAACACCATATATTTT
CASSQEGTGNTIYF
>15|.|TRBV10-3|TRBJ1-5|few
TGTGCCATCATGTCGGAACAGGGAGGAAATCAGCCCCAGCATTTT
CAIMSEQGGNQPQHF
>14|.|TRBV6-1|TRBJ2-3|.
TGTGCCAGCAGTCAGGGACTTAGCACAGATACGCAGTATTTT
CASSQGLSTDTQYF
>15|.|TRBV15|TRBJ1-2|.
TGTGCCACCAGCATGCCCCTCCAGGGCAACTATGGCTACACCTTC
CATSMPLQGNYGYTF
>14|.|TRBV2|TRBJ2-7|few
TGTGCCAGCAGTGAAAGGGGTAAGATCTACGAGCAGTACTTC
CASSERGKIYEQYF
>14|.|TRBV6-2/TRBV6-3|TRBJ1-1|many
TGTGCCAGCAGTTGGGACGGAACTTACACTGAAGCTTTCTTT
CASSWDGTYTEAFF
>15|.|TRBV6-2/TRBV6-3|TRBJ1-1|medium-sized
TGTGCCAGCAGGCAGAAAGGGGGAACTAACACTGAAGCTTTCTTT
CASRQKGGTNTEAFF
>12|.|TRBV25-1|TRBJ2-3|many
TGTGCCAGCAGTGGGGACTTCGATACGCAGTATTTT
CASSGDFDTQYF
>16|TRBD2|TRBV9|TRBJ2-3|.
TGTGCCAGCTCGACCCCAAGCGGGAGTGAGTTCGGTACGCAGTATTTT
CASSTPSGSEFGTQYF
>16|.|TRBV11-3|TRBJ2-1|.
TGTGCCAGCAGCTCCCCAGCGAGTACTAACTACAATGAGCAGTTCTTC
CASSSPASTNYNEQFF
>15|.|TRBV28|TRBJ2-3|few
TGTGCCAGCAGTTCCTCCGGGACTGGTACAGATACGCAGTATTTT
CASSSSGTGTDTQYF
>15|.|TRBV24-1|TRBJ2-1|.
TGTGCCACCAGTGATTTGACCCTTCGGGTCGATGAGCAGTTCTTC
CATSDLTLRVDEQFF
>14|TRBD1|TRBV7-8|TRBJ1-1|many
TGTGCCAGCAGCCGCGACAGGGAGAGCACTGAAGCTTTCTTT
CASSRDRESTEAFF
>13|TRBD1|TRBV2|TRBJ2-7|few
TGTGCCAGGGGACAGGCGGCCAACTACGAGCAGTACTTC
CARGQAANYEQYF
>14|.|TRBV4-3|TRBJ1-6|many
TGCGCCAGCAGCCAAGGGCCCCGGGATTCACCCCTCCACTTT
CASSQGPRDSPLHF
>20|.|TRBV6-2/TRBV6-3|TRBJ1-5|few
TGTGCCAGCAGTTACTGGTCTGGGGCCGGGACGGTCCCATTCAATCAGCCCCAGCATTTT
CASSYWSGAGTVPFNQPQHF
>16|.|TRBV28|TRBJ2-2|many
TGTGCCAGCAGTTCCTCTAGCGCCGCGAACACCGGGGAGCTGTTTTTT
CASSSSSAANTGELFF
>17|.|TRBV4-3|TRBJ2-1|few
TGCGCCAGCAGCCAAGAGGACTACTTTAGCTCCTACAATGAGCAGTTCTTC
CASSQEDYFSSYNEQFF
>18|TRBD2|TRBV6-5|TRBJ2-2|few
TGTGCCAGCAGTTACTCGACGGCGGGAGGCCCCCTTCTCGGGGAGCTGTTTTTT
CASSYSTAGGPLLGELFF
>12|.|TRBV20-1|TRBJ1-1|.
TGCAGGGCCCGGACGGCGAACACTGAAGCTTTCTTT
CRARTANTEAFF
>15|.|TRBV5-1|TRBJ2-3|few
TGCGCCAGCAGCTTCGCGGACTTAAACACAGATACGCAGTATTTT
CASSFADLNTDTQYF